Presented here are 4 T cell receptor beta chains from one specimen sequenced in a study of blood T cell repertoires in COVID-19. Data came from immunoSEQ multiplex PCR; TCRdb stores just in-frame clones and leaves some out. The sample lists around 300,000 clones, 75% to 90% occurring once. Sequenced: peripheral blood. All receptors come from a man between 50 and 59 years old with acute or convalescent COVID-19.

CDR3 in DNA: TGTGCCAGCACCGATCGACAGCTGAACACTGAAGCTTTCTTT. It specifies CASTDRQLNTEAFF. The rearrangement uses TRBV6-5 and TRBJ1-1, with D maybe TRBD1 (5 bases). V lost 7 bases and J 0 bases, leaving 12 bases between the germline ends. The CDR3 extends over 14 amino acids. Per the germline V gene, CDR1 is MNHEY and CDR2 is SVGAGI.

The chain links TRBV15 to TRBJ1-1; D is undetermined. Trimming removed 2 bases at V and 1 base at J, with 17 bases between. The CDR3 spans 17 residues. CDR1 is LNHNV, CDR2 YYDKDF, per germline (reference sequence). The CDR3 reads CATSRPAGSGANTEAFF. The DNA for the CDR3 is TGTGCCACCAGCAGACCCGCGGGGAGTGGAGCGAACACTGAAGCTTTCTTT.

The chain links TRBV11-2 to TRBJ2-7, with D possibly being TRBD2 (6 bases). This CDR3 region has 14 residues. The V and J ends lost 2 bases and 6 bases respectively, with 14 bases between them. Germline CDR1 SGHAT, CDR2 FQNNGV. As DNA, the CDR3 is TGTGCCAGCAGCTTAAGTTGGAGGGCCGCCGAGCAGTACTTC. Translating it yields CASSLSWRAAEQYF.

The chain uses TRBV30 and TRBJ2-7; 7 bases are shared with TRBD1. CDR1 is GTSNPN, CDR2 SVGIG, per germline (reference sequence). CDR3 length: 13 residues. With 8 bases clipped from V and 3 bases from J, the junction kept 10 bases outside the gene matches. The CDR3 region is CALHRDRHYEQYF. In DNA form, the CDR3 reads TGTGCCCTCCACCGGGACAGACACTACGAGCAGTACTTC.